Listed below are T cell receptor beta chains from one sample, sequenced in a study of blood T cell repertoires in COVID-19. Only in-frame clones appear in the TCRdb table, and some are missing; sequencing was by immunoSEQ multiplex PCR. The sample lists fewer than 120,000 clones; around 90% were seen once. Sequences were obtained from peripheral blood. The receptors were sampled from a woman in her forties or fifties with acute or convalescent COVID-19. The CDR3 runs from the conserved cysteine through the conserved F or W. Each record gives: V gene, clone size, D gene, J gene, CDR3 DNA, CDR3 protein. The D gene is left open where the match is weak. Part of the rows lack a size; the others show once, few, many or a class for expanded clones.

TRBV29-1	few	.	TRBJ2-3	TGCAGCGTTGACTCCCCTTACTCGGATACGCAGTATTTT	CSVDSPYSDTQYF
TRBV6-5	.	TRBD2	TRBJ2-1	TGTGCCAGCAGGACGCGGACTAGCGGGTCCGAGCAGTTCTTC	CASRTRTSGSEQFF
TRBV28	.	TRBD1	TRBJ2-2	TGTGCCAGCAGTTCAGCCGGGACAGGGAACACCGGGGAGCTGTTTTTT	CASSSAGTGNTGELFF
TRBV28	.	.	TRBJ1-4	TGTGCCAGCAGTTCGTCGGGTCGGGAAAAACTGTTTTTT	CASSSSGREKLFF
TRBV6-5	.	TRBD1	TRBJ1-5	TGTGCCAGCACCGGAGACAGGGGGAAAAATCAGCCCCAGCATTTT	CASTGDRGKNQPQHF
TRBV11-2	.	TRBD2	TRBJ2-1	TGTGCCAGCAGTTACGGACTAGCGGGTTCCTACAATGAGCAGTTCTTC	CASSYGLAGSYNEQFF
TRBV7-6	.	.	TRBJ2-5	TGTGCCAGCAGCCCGGGGGTAGGTGAGACCCAGTACTTC	CASSPGVGETQYF
TRBV7-6	.	TRBD1	TRBJ2-7	TGTGCCAGCAGCAGAGGGACAGGGTCGGACTACGAGCAGTACTTC	CASSRGTGSDYEQYF
TRBV24-1	once	TRBD1	TRBJ2-2	TGTGCCACCAGCAGACAGGGGGCCGGCGGGGAGCTGTTTTTT	CATSRQGAGGELFF
TRBV5-1	.	.	TRBJ2-2	TGCGCCAGCAGCTTGGGGCTAGAGGGCACCGGGGAGCTGTTTTTT	CASSLGLEGTGELFF
TRBV5-5	.	.	TRBJ1-3	TGTGCCAGCGACTCCCCGGGAAACACCATATATTTT	CASDSPGNTIYF
TRBV2	few	TRBD2	TRBJ2-3	TGTGCCAGCAGTGCCTGGACTAGCGGTTCCACAGATACGCAGTATTTT	CASSAWTSGSTDTQYF
TRBV7-2	.	.	TRBJ2-5	TGTGCCAGCAGCGTCCCGGATACAGACGGTCCTTTCTACCAAGAGACCCAGTACTTC	CASSVPDTDGPFYQETQYF
TRBV14	.	.	TRBJ1-2	TGTGCCAGCAGCCAAGGAACAGGACCCTATGGCTACACCTTC	CASSQGTGPYGYTF
TRBV7-9	.	TRBD1	TRBJ2-7	TGTGCCAGCAGCCCCCGGGACAGGGAGGACGAGCAGTACTTC	CASSPRDREDEQYF
TRBV18	once	TRBD2	TRBJ2-2	TGTGCCAGCTCACCACCCCCGCCAGCGGGAGTGATCCCCGGGGAGCTGTTTTTT	CASSPPPPAGVIPGELFF
TRBV27	.	TRBD1	TRBJ2-7	TGTGCCAGCAGTCATCTGACAGGGACCCCCTACGAGCAGTACTTC	CASSHLTGTPYEQYF
TRBV6-5	once	TRBD1	TRBJ1-1	TGTGCCAGCGAAAAAGGACAGGCGATCACTGAAGCTTTCTTT	CASEKGQAITEAFF